A single sample gave rise to the 24 T cell receptor beta chains below, sequenced in a study of CD8 T cells in Susac syndrome. cDNA came from about 0.5 to 1 ug RNA primed by random hexamers. TCRdb passed the immunoSEQ multiplex PCR reads through MiXCR, listing each CDR3 protein once. Here the sample spans 75,000 to 100,000 distinct CDR3 sequences, approximately 95% being singletons. Material: CD8+ T cells from PBMCs. The receptor set was obtained from a human donor with Susac syndrome.

This chain joins TRBV24-1 and TRBJ2-1; 7 bases are a match to TRBD1. The CDR3 extends over 16 amino acids. V shed 1 base and J 8 bases; nucleotides not matched to a gene: 10. Germline V gene sequence: CDR1 KGHDR, CDR2 SFDVKD. The CDR3 here is CATSDFAGGLYDEQFF. The CDR3 DNA sequence: TGTGCCACCAGTGATTTTGCAGGGGGTTTGTACGATGAGCAGTTCTTC.

The chain combines TRBV28 with TRBJ2-7; TRBD1 matches 7 bases. The CDR3 covers 18 residues. The V segment lost 1 base and the J segment 3 bases; nucleotides outside the gene matches: 15. From germline, CDR1 is MDHEN and CDR2 SYDVKM. Here the CDR3 reads CASSLFIRTGRYRYEQYF. CDR3 nucleotides: TGTGCCAGCAGTTTATTCATTAGGACAGGCCGATATCGCTACGAGCAGTACTTC.

This clonotype was found once. V is TRBV28 and J is TRBJ1-1, with a tentative D call TRBD1 (5 bases). This CDR3 region has 12 residues. Between the trimmed V and J ends, which lost 4 bases and 8 bases, there was a span of 11 bases. CDR1 and CDR2 from the germline V gene are MDHEN and SYDVKM. DNA of the CDR3: TGTGCCAGCAGTTCTCTGGGACGGGAAGCTTTCTTT. This sequence encodes CASSSLGREAFF.

The rearrangement links TRBV27 to TRBJ2-3, with 10 bases that match TRBD2. The CDR3 totals 15 residues. Germline CDR1 reads MNHEY; CDR2 reads SMNVEV (reference sequence). V shed 5 bases, J shed 7 bases, and the junction held 9 bases outside the gene matches. The CDR3 here is CASSPALAGEYTQYF. The CDR3, as DNA: TGTGCCAGCAGTCCCGCGCTAGCGGGAGAATATACGCAGTATTTT.

The CDR3 DNA reads TGCGCCAGCAGCTTGAGCTGGGGCAATCAGCCCCAGCATTTT. It encodes CASSLSWGNQPQHF. This chain uses TRBV5-1 with TRBJ1-5, with D unclear. From germline, CDR1 is SGHRS and CDR2 YFSETQ. The CDR3 length is 14 residues. V was cut by 1 base and J by 2 bases, with 7 bases left in between.

V usage is TRBV20-1 and J usage is TRBJ2-1; the match to TRBD2 covers 7 bases. CDR3 size: 13 residues. The trim removed 4 bases at V and 9 bases at J, leaving 9 bases unmatched. Germline CDR1 and CDR2: DFQATT and SNEGSKA (reference sequence). The CDR3 nucleotides are TGCAGTGCTATGAGGACCGGGAGGCTTGAGCAGTTCTTC. Protein: CSAMRTGRLEQFF.

This chain uses TRBV14 with TRBJ2-3; the D is unclear. V was shortened by 0 bases and J by 3 bases, with 16 bases between the two germline ends. The CDR3 consists of 17 residues. Germline-derived CDR1 and CDR2 are SGHDN and FVKESK. CDR3 in amino acids: CASSQEIWARKTDTQYF. As DNA, the CDR3 is TGTGCCAGCAGCCAAGAAATATGGGCACGAAAAACAGATACGCAGTATTTT.

The chain carries TRBV5-6 and TRBJ1-1, with no clear D. Between the trimmed V and J ends, which lost 9 bases and 0 bases, there was a span of 15 bases. Germline values: CDR1 SGHDT, CDR2 YYEEEE. The CDR3 sequence is 14 residues long. The CDR3 loop is CATSFGGLNTEAFF. The CDR3 coding sequence is TGTGCCACTTCCTTTGGAGGTTTGAACACTGAAGCTTTCTTT.

J is TRBJ2-7 and V is TRBV6-2 or TRBV6-3; unclear D gene. Trimming pared 2 bases from V and 2 bases from J, leaving 7 bases between. The CDR3 totals 13 residues. Germline V gene sequence: CDR1 MNHEY, CDR2 SVGEGT. The CDR3 reads CASSYEATYEQYF. CDR3 sequence (DNA): TGTGCCAGCAGTTACGAGGCTACCTACGAGCAGTACTTC.

The chain joins TRBV29-1 to TRBJ2-2; TRBD1 matches 8 bases. CDR3 size: 14 residues. Looked up from germline, CDR1 is SQVTM and CDR2 is ANQGSEA. Germline trimming cut 6 bases from V and 0 bases from J; bases unmatched to any gene: 3. The CDR3 DNA sequence: TGCAGCGTGCTGGACAGGGCGAACACCGGGGAGCTGTTTTTT. Amino acid sequence: CSVLDRANTGELFF.

The chain joins TRBV19 to TRBJ2-1; 8 bases are a match to TRBD2. Germline V CDR1 and CDR2: LNHDA, SQIVND (reference sequence). The CDR3 totals 15 residues. With 6 bases clipped from V and 7 bases from J, the junction kept 11 bases outside the gene matches. The CDR3 bases are TGTGCCAGTAGCCCCCTTAGCGGGAACGCAAATGAGCAGTTCTTC. Encoded protein: CASSPLSGNANEQFF.

This sequence joins TRBV12-3 or TRBV12-4 and TRBJ1-5; D not certain. The V end lost 8 bases, the J end lost 2 bases, and 10 bases lay between the germline ends. The CDR3 runs 13 residues. The DNA for the CDR3 is TGTGCCAGCGAGGCCGGGGGCAATCAGCCCCAGCATTTT. It is translated as CASEAGGNQPQHF.

This rearrangement joins TRBV6-6 to TRBJ1-1; TRBD1 might be the D (6 bases). The CDR3 runs to 12 residues. CDR1 MNHNY and CDR2 SVGAGI come from the germline V gene (reference sequence). The CDR3 DNA reads TGTGCGGCAAGGGGGGAGGGCACTGAAGCTTTCTTT. Encoded protein: CAARGEGTEAFF.

V gene TRBV4-1 combines with J gene TRBJ2-5; maybe TRBD2 (5 bases). Trimming removed 2 bases at V and 3 bases at J, with 10 bases between. The CDR3 has 14 amino acids. Germline V gene data show CDR1 as MGHRA and CDR2 as YSYEKL. CDR3 coding DNA: TGCGCCAGCAGCCAAACTCCGGGAAAAGAGACCCAGTACTTC. Translated, it gives CASSQTPGKETQYF.

This clonotype has only one observation. The chain joins TRBV29-1 to TRBJ1-2; 7 bases are a match to TRBD1. Germline CDR1 SQVTM, CDR2 ANQGSEA. The CDR3 has 16 amino acids. V was clipped by 6 bases and J by 2 bases; unmatched bases: 15. The CDR3 DNA sequence: TGCAGCGTCCCCGCCACGACAGGGAAAGGGAACTATGGCTACACCTTC. It translates to CSVPATTGKGNYGYTF.

This clonotype was seen just once. This chain connects TRBV12-3 or TRBV12-4 to TRBJ2-3; D might be TRBD1 or TRBD2, each matching 5 bases. Trimming removed 5 bases at V and 5 bases at J, with 14 bases between. The CDR3 has 14 amino acids. The CDR3 loop reads CASSHGTLGDTQYF. The CDR3 bases are TGTGCCAGCAGTCACGGGACGCTGGGAGATACGCAGTATTTT.

This clonotype has just one count. V gene TRBV5-1 combines with J gene TRBJ1-2; 9 bases are shared with TRBD1. J gave up 2 bases and V 3 bases, and 8 bases lay outside the gene matches. The germline V gene has CDR1 SGHRS and CDR2 YFSETQ. The CDR3 totals 16 residues. The CDR3 reads CASSWDRERYNYGYTF. The CDR3 region has the DNA TGCGCCAGCAGCTGGGACAGGGAACGGTACAACTATGGCTACACCTTC.

The chain recombines TRBV2 with TRBJ1-1, with a tentative D call TRBD1 (5 bases). Germline loops: CDR1 SNHLY, CDR2 FYNNEI. V lost 7 bases, J lost 5 bases, and 11 bases lay in between. This CDR3 is built from 12 residues. The CDR3 region has the DNA TGTGCCAGCATTGACGAGGGGACTGAAGCTTTCTTT. This encodes CASIDEGTEAFF. Variable domain in full (rest from reference TRBV2 and TRBJ1-1): EPEVTQTPSHQVTQMGQEVILRCVPISNHLYFYWYRQILGQKVEFLVSFYNNEISEKSEIFDDQFSVERPDGSNFTLKIRSTKLEDSAMYFCASIDEGTEAFFGQGTRLTVV.

The rearrangement links TRBV3-1 to TRBJ2-1, with TRBD2 matching over 7 bases. Germline loops: CDR1 LGHDT, CDR2 YNNKEL (reference sequence). The length of the CDR3 is 14 residues. Trimming at V came to 1 base and at J to 5 bases, leaving 2 bases not matched to a gene. The chain's CDR3 is CASSQGGGNNEQFF. As DNA, the CDR3 is TGTGCCAGCAGCCAAGGCGGGGGAAACAATGAGCAGTTCTTC.

The genes are TRBV20-1 and TRBJ1-5, with TRBD1 as a possible D gene (6 bases). Germline CDR1 is DFQATT and CDR2 is SNEGSKA (reference sequence). V gave up 7 bases and J gave up 2 bases, with 12 bases separating them. The CDR3 loop spans 13 amino acids. This CDR3 reads CSVKGEGNQPQHF. The CDR3 DNA sequence: TGCAGTGTCAAGGGGGAGGGCAATCAGCCCCAGCATTTT.

The chain has TRBV4-2 and TRBJ2-1; TRBD2 is a possible D gene (6 bases). The CDR3 covers 14 residues. Germline lookup yields CDR1 LGHNA and CDR2 YNFKEQ. V dropped 2 bases and J dropped 4 bases, with 9 bases sitting between them. The CDR3 spells CASSQPGTYNEQFF. Written as DNA, the CDR3 is TGTGCCAGCAGCCAACCCGGGACTTACAATGAGCAGTTCTTC.

The rearrangement joins TRBV25-1 to TRBJ2-5, with 10 positions matching TRBD1. The CDR3 runs 16 residues. Unmatched junction bases numbered 9, after V lost 2 bases and J lost 6 bases. Germline values: CDR1 MGHDK, CDR2 SYGVNS. CDR3 sequence reads: CASSEPGQGYWKTQYF. CDR3 coding DNA: TGTGCCAGCAGTGAACCGGGACAGGGGTATTGGAAGACCCAGTACTTC. Supplemented by reference TRBV25-1 and TRBJ2-5, the full variable domain reads EADIYQTPRYLVIGTGKKITLECSQTMGHDKMYWYQQDPGMELHLIHYSYGVNSTEKGDLSSESTVSRIRTEHFPLTLESARPSHTSQYLCASSEPGQGYWKTQYFGPGTRLLVL.

The chain uses TRBV5-4 and TRBJ2-1, with 12 bases fitting TRBD2. The CDR3 has 17 amino acids. The V gene end was trimmed by 5 bases and the J gene end by 6 bases; junction bases not matched to a gene: 12. Germline assignment: CDR1 SGHNT and CDR2 YYREEE (reference sequence). The CDR3 coding sequence is TGTGCCAGCAGTCGGACTAGCGGGATCCCCGGGGGCAATGAGCAGTTCTTC. Protein product: CASSRTSGIPGGNEQFF.

This chain joins TRBV24-1 and TRBJ2-7; D is ambiguous. The CDR3 covers 12 residues. V was clipped by 3 bases and J by 7 bases, with 9 bases between them. Per germline, CDR1 KGHDR and CDR2 SFDVKD. The CDR3 sequence is CATSDGPGEQYF. CDR3 DNA: TGTGCCACCAGTGATGGCCCCGGGGAGCAGTACTTC.